Below, one T cell receptor (beta chain) is given with its context. TCR beta sequences were obtained from blood CD8+ and CD4+ T cells. Recently defined diagnostic criteria classed the Susac syndrome patients as definite or probable. This record comes from a study of CD8 T cells in Susac syndrome. This CDR3 is 16 amino acids long. V dropped 2 bases and J dropped 3; count of bases not matched to a gene: 10. CDR1 and CDR2 from the germline V gene are MNHEY and SVGEGT. Reverse transcription used about 0.45 to 1 ug RNA and random hexamers. The TCR beta CDR3 was amplified by immunoSEQ multiplex PCR across 54 Vbeta, 13 Jbeta. One entry per CDR3 protein, called by TCRdb with MiXCR from the immunoSEQ multiplex PCR reads. This table holds about 100,000 distinct CDR3 sequences, approximately 95% found once.

The sequencing input was CD8+ T cells from PBMCs. The chain has TRBV6-2 or TRBV6-3 and TRBJ2-7; 7 nucleotides align to TRBD1. The receptor's source is a human donor with Susac syndrome. This CDR3 is CASSYRRQGKDYEQYF. The CDR3 nucleotides are TGTGCCAGCAGTTACCGGAGACAGGGAAAGGACTACGAGCAGTACTTC.